These 21 T cell receptor beta chains share one sample of origin, sequenced in a study of technical replicates of blood from a handful of donors. This table comes from immunoSEQ multiplex PCR, and its TCRdb copy is limited to in-frame clones, with some not included. This table has 60,000 to 85,000 clones, 85% to 95% appearing once. The sample comprised T cells isolated from PBMCs. The receptors were gathered from a human donor in good health.

The gene calls are TRBV7-9 and TRBJ2-7; D is perhaps TRBD1 (6 bases). The CDR3 is 16 amino acids. Per germline, CDR1 SEHNR and CDR2 FQNEAQ (reference sequence). V was shortened by 5 bases and J by 2 bases, with 19 bases between the two germline ends. CDR3 DNA sequence: TGTGCCAGCAGCCCGCGACAGGCCCAGGGTACCTACGAGCAGTACTTC. As protein: CASSPRQAQGTYEQYF.

The chain is built from TRBV11-2 and TRBJ2-4; D is perhaps TRBD2 (6 bases). The germline CDR1 and CDR2 sequences are SGHAT and FQNNGV. The CDR3 loop spans 18 amino acids. Trimming left V 4 bases short and J 1 base short, with 20 bases between. CDR3 in amino acids: CASSSIKFGGRAKNIQYF. The CDR3 DNA reads TGTGCCAGCAGCTCCATAAAGTTCGGGGGTCGGGCCAAAAACATTCAGTACTTC.

V gene TRBV19 combines with J gene TRBJ2-2; 7 bases align to TRBD1. Germline V gene data show CDR1 as LNHDA and CDR2 as SQIVND (reference sequence). Losses at the gene ends were 8 bases for V and 3 bases for J; bases not matched to a gene: 3. This CDR3 contains 13 residues. The CDR3 DNA follows: TGTGCCAGTCGCGGACAGGACACCGGGGAGCTGTTTTTT. As protein: CASRGQDTGELFF.

The chain uses TRBV9 and TRBJ1-1; 7 nucleotides match TRBD1. CDR1 is SGDLS and CDR2 is YYNGEE in the germline V gene. This CDR3 is 14 amino acids long. The J segment lost 6 bases and the V segment lost 3 bases, leaving 8 bases of the junction unmatched. The CDR3 region is CASSGGDSFAEAFF. CDR3 bases: TGTGCCAGCAGCGGGGGGGACAGCTTCGCTGAAGCTTTCTTT.

The J gene is TRBJ1-1, the V gene TRBV7-2; D is unclear. The CDR3 runs 12 residues. Germline CDR1 reads SGHTA; CDR2 reads FQGNSA. V gave up 0 bases and J gave up 7 bases, with 6 bases separating them. CDR3 DNA: TGTGCCAGCAGCTTAGCCGGGGTTGAAGCTTTCTTT. It yields the protein CASSLAGVEAFF. The full variable domain, completed using reference TRBV7-2 and TRBJ1-1, is GAGVSQSPSNKVTEKGKDVELRCDPISGHTALYWYRQSLGQGLEFLIYFQGNSAPDKSGLPSDRFSAERTGGSVSTLTIQRTQQEDSAVYLCASSLAGVEAFFGQGTRLTVV.

The chain recombines TRBV7-9 with TRBJ2-7, with 10 bases matching TRBD2. The CDR3 runs to 16 residues. Germline-derived CDR1 and CDR2 are SEHNR and FQNEAQ (reference sequence). With V trimmed by 6 bases and J by 3 bases, 11 bases remained unmatched. CDR3 nucleotide sequence: TGTGCCAGCAGTCTCACTAGCGGGACCACCCTCTACGAGCAGTACTTC. As protein: CASSLTSGTTLYEQYF. Based on the CDR3 plus reference TRBV7-9 and TRBJ2-7, the full variable domain is DTGVSQNPRHKITKRGQNVTFRCDPISEHNRLYWYRQTLGQGPEFLTYFQNEAQLEKSRLLSDRFSAERPKGSFSTLEIQRTEQGDSAMYLCASSLTSGTTLYEQYFGPGTRLTVT.

The rearrangement joins TRBV12-5 to TRBJ2-2, with 7 bases matching TRBD1. CDR3 length: 15 amino acids. With 5 bases clipped from V and 0 bases from J, the junction kept 3 bases outside the gene matches. Germline CDR1 is LGHNT and CDR2 is FRNRAP. The CDR3 coding sequence is TGTGCTAGTGGTCTTACAGGGGCGAACACCGGGGAGCTGTTTTTT. Translating gives CASGLTGANTGELFF.

This CDR3 reads CASSQDSYEQYF. The CDR3 DNA reads as TGTGCCAGCAGTCAGGACAGTTACGAGCAGTACTTC. The chain carries TRBV28 and TRBJ2-7, with D possibly matching TRBD1 (6 bases). V was pared by 5 bases and J by 4 bases, with 9 bases between. The CDR3 covers 12 residues. Germline V gene data show CDR1 as MDHEN and CDR2 as SYDVKM.

This chain uses TRBV29-1 with TRBJ2-3, with TRBD2 matching 12 bases. Germline V lookup: CDR1 SQVTM, CDR2 ANQGSEA. This CDR3 region has 17 residues. V lost 4 bases and J lost 0; bases outside the gene matches: 8. The CDR3 nucleotides are TGCAGCGTTGCGCTTGGGACTAGCGGGTTGAGCACAGATACGCAGTATTTT. Translation: CSVALGTSGLSTDTQYF.

This clone occurred once. This chain connects TRBV12-1 to TRBJ1-5. TRBV12-1 is a pseudogene. This CDR3 is built from 14 residues. CDR3 in amino acids: CASSFRGGNQPQHF. DNA for the CDR3: TGTGCCAGCAGCTTTAGGGGGGGAAATCAGCCCCAGCATTTT.

V is TRBV7-2 and J is TRBJ2-3, with D tentatively TRBD2 (6 bases). Germline V lookup: CDR1 SGHTA, CDR2 FQGNSA. CDR3 size: 15 residues. V was trimmed by 2 bases and J by 2 bases, leaving 11 bases between them. Here the CDR3 reads CASSLRGIATDTQYF. The DNA of the CDR3 is TGTGCCAGCAGCTTACGCGGGATAGCCACAGATACGCAGTATTTT.

In this sample, this clone turned up once. The V gene is TRBV28, the J gene TRBJ2-3; weak D call: TRBD2 (6 bases). Trimming pared 2 bases from V and 3 bases from J, leaving 15 bases between. The length of the CDR3 is 16 residues. Germline V gene lookup returns CDR1 MDHEN and CDR2 SYDVKM. CDR3 bases: TGTGCCAGCAGTTTAGCGGGAACCCCCGGGACAGATACGCAGTATTTT. Translated, it gives CASSLAGTPGTDTQYF.

The chain links TRBV29-1 to TRBJ2-1, with 8 positions matching TRBD2. Germline assignment: CDR1 SQVTM and CDR2 ANQGSEA. Trimming removed 4 bases from V and 1 base from J; junction bases left unmatched: 6. The CDR3 covers 15 residues. The CDR3 is CSVVAGTRSYNEQFF. DNA for the CDR3: TGCAGCGTTGTCGCCGGGACTAGGTCCTACAATGAGCAGTTCTTC.

The V and J genes are TRBV5-1 and TRBJ2-7, with a possible D match to TRBD1 (6 bases). The V end was cut by 4 bases, the J end by 1 base, with 15 bases between. The CDR3 extends over 15 amino acids. Looked up from germline, CDR1 is SGHRS and CDR2 is YFSETQ. In DNA, the CDR3 is TGCGCCAGCAGCCTTAGGGGGATTCCGTCCTACGAGCAGTACTTC. It encodes CASSLRGIPSYEQYF. Full variable domain (missing parts from reference TRBV5-1 and TRBJ2-7): KAGVTQTPRYLIKTRGQQVTLSCSPISGHRSVSWYQQTPGQGLQFLFEYFSETQRNKGNFPGRFSGRQFSNSRSEMNVSTLELGDSALYLCASSLRGIPSYEQYFGPGTRLTVT.

The CDR3: CASSEDTGDEQYF. The CDR3 bases are TGTGCCAGCAGTGAGGACACAGGGGACGAGCAGTACTTC. The rearrangement links TRBV2 to TRBJ2-7; 7 bases map to TRBD1. V lost 3 bases and J lost 5; bases outside the gene matches: 4. The CDR3 has 13 residues. Germline V gene data show CDR1 as SNHLY and CDR2 as FYNNEI.

The chain links TRBV14 to TRBJ1-1, with TRBD1 as a possible D gene (5 bases). The CDR3 totals 14 residues. Trimming cost V 0 bases and J 4 bases, with 9 bases left between them. Germline assignment: CDR1 SGHDN and CDR2 FVKESK. CDR3 sequence reads: CASSQDRGITEAFF. The DNA for the CDR3 is TGTGCCAGCAGCCAAGATCGGGGGATCACTGAAGCTTTCTTT.

J is TRBJ2-5 and V is TRBV10-3; 7 positions match TRBD2. The V gene's germline CDR1 is ENHRY and CDR2 SYGVKD. This CDR3 is 11 amino acids long. V shed 10 bases and J 5 bases; nucleotides not matched to a gene: 4. In DNA form, the CDR3 reads TGTGCCACGCGGGAGACGGAGACCCAGTACTTC. This encodes CATRETETQYF.

The rearrangement uses TRBV7-3 and TRBJ2-3; 7 positions match TRBD1. The CDR3 contains 14 residues. Germline V gives CDR1 SGHTA, CDR2 FQGTGA. V lost 4 bases and J lost 2; bases outside the gene matches: 3. CDR3 sequence reads: CASSSTGNTDTQYF. CDR3 in DNA: TGTGCCAGCAGCTCGACAGGGAACACAGATACGCAGTATTTT.

V is TRBV7-7 and J is TRBJ2-1, with 9 bases fitting TRBD2. This CDR3 contains 15 residues. V lost 5 bases to trimming and J lost 9 bases; unmatched junction nucleotides: 11. In germline, CDR1 is SSHAT, CDR2 FNYEAQ (reference sequence). The CDR3 reads CASSVPGLAPTEQFF. The DNA for the CDR3 is TGTGCCAGCAGCGTCCCGGGACTAGCTCCTACTGAGCAGTTCTTC.

V is TRBV28 and J is TRBJ2-5; TRBD1 matches 7 bases. Germline-derived CDR1 and CDR2 are MDHEN and SYDVKM. V gave up 1 base and J gave up 3 bases; unmatched junction bases: 2. The length of the CDR3 is 14 residues. The CDR3 here is CASSLSGTEETQYF. As DNA, the CDR3 is TGTGCCAGCAGTTTATCCGGGACAGAAGAGACCCAGTACTTC.

This clone has only one observation. V and J are TRBV15 and TRBJ2-3, with 7 positions matching TRBD2. CDR1 LNHNV and CDR2 YYDKDF come from the germline V gene (reference sequence). The CDR3 runs 16 residues. The ends lost 0 bases at V and 2 bases at J; junction bases unmatched: 5. CDR3 DNA sequence: TGTGCCACCAGCAGAGAGTGGCGGGAGACCACAGATACGCAGTATTTT. It codes for CATSREWRETTDTQYF.